This TCR beta chain was recovered during a study of T cell responses to AZD1222 COVID-19 vaccine. In the study overall: Doses given second, at about 4 or about 12 weeks, were pooled. Study-wide results and caveats: Elevations in Spike-specific TCR breadth and depth followed administration of two AZD1222 doses.

This clone was counted only a few times. Its target is not known. The CDR3 runs 14 residues. Per the germline V gene, CDR1 is SEHNR and CDR2 is FQNEAQ (reference sequence). With 4 bases clipped from V and 5 bases from J, the junction kept 7 bases outside the gene matches. Measured with immunoSEQ multiplex PCR; TCRdb has only the in-frame clones, and not every one. The table includes 150,000 or so clones, approximately 92% detected once. This chain joins TRBV7-9 and TRBJ2-7, with 8 bases identical to TRBD2. Sequences were derived from peripheral blood, sampled on day 0 of AZD1222 vaccination. This clonotype was sampled from an adult in good health. In DNA form, the CDR3 reads TGTGCCAGCAGCTCCCCCGCGGGGGGCGACGAGCAGTACTTC. Residues: CASSSPAGGDEQYF.